Listed here are 15 T cell receptor beta chains from one sample, sequenced in a study of blood T cell repertoires in COVID-19. The repertoire was sequenced with immunoSEQ multiplex PCR; TCRdb's copy has only in-frame clones and lacks some. There are some 350,000 clones in the sample; around nine tenths occur only once, and around 3% lies in the top ten. Sequencing was performed on peripheral blood. All receptors come from a human donor in a cohort sampled during active COVID-19.

This clone was detected a few times. The V gene is TRBV5-4, the J gene TRBJ2-3, with 7 bases fitting TRBD1. The V and J ends lost 2 bases and 8 bases, in that order; junction bases with no gene match: 8. The CDR3 loop spans 14 amino acids. Germline V CDR1 and CDR2: SGHNT, YYREEE (reference sequence). The DNA of the CDR3 is TGTGCCAGCAGCTTCGACAGGGTACGAGGTACGCAGTATTTT. As protein: CASSFDRVRGTQYF.

The CDR3 loop is CASRDWGLPEQFF. The CDR3 DNA reads TGTGCCAGCAGGGACTGGGGACTACCTGAGCAGTTCTTC. The chain links TRBV7-9 to TRBJ2-1; 7 bases map to TRBD2. The CDR3 spans 13 residues. With 6 bases clipped from V and 9 bases from J, the junction kept 8 bases outside the gene matches. The V gene's germline CDR1 is SEHNR and CDR2 FQNEAQ (reference sequence).

V and J are TRBV30 and TRBJ2-3; D uncertain. CDR3 length equals 11 residues. V was trimmed by 1 base and J by 3 bases, leaving 2 bases between them. Germline CDR1 reads GTSNPN; CDR2 reads SVGIG (reference sequence). The CDR3 DNA follows: TGTGCCTGGAGTGCAACAGATACGCAGTATTTT. This encodes CAWSATDTQYF.

The chain recombines TRBV14 with TRBJ1-4; 7 bases line up with TRBD1. Germline V gene sequence: CDR1 SGHDN, CDR2 FVKESK. V dropped 3 bases and J dropped 3; count of bases not matched to a gene: 7. The CDR3 runs 16 residues. The CDR3 DNA follows: TGTGCCAGCAGCCAGGACAGGCGGAGGGCTAATGAAAAACTGTTTTTT. Translated, it gives CASSQDRRRANEKLFF.

Written as DNA, the CDR3 is TGTGCCAGCAGCCACGCCCGGGATCAAGAGACCCAGTACTTC. It codes for CASSHARDQETQYF. This chain connects TRBV6-5 to TRBJ2-5; possibly TRBD2 for D (5 bases). Trimming stripped 6 bases from V and 2 bases from J, with 13 bases between. The V gene's germline CDR1 is MNHEY and CDR2 SVGAGI. The CDR3 runs 14 residues.

This rearrangement joins TRBV11-2 to TRBJ2-1, with TRBD2 matching over 14 bases. The ends lost 0 bases at V and 7 bases at J; junction bases unmatched: 2. Per the germline V gene, CDR1 is SGHAT and CDR2 is FQNNGV. The CDR3 has 16 residues. CDR3 region: CASSLDRLAGGNEQFF. For the CDR3, the DNA is TGTGCCAGCAGCTTAGACCGACTAGCGGGAGGGAATGAGCAGTTCTTC. Full variable domain (remainder filled in from reference TRBV11-2 and TRBJ2-1): EAGVAQSPRYKIIEKRQSVAFWCNPISGHATLYWYQQILGQGPKLLIQFQNNGVVDDSQLPKDRFSAERLKGVDSTLKIQPAKLEDSAVYLCASSLDRLAGGNEQFFGPGTRLTVL.

The V call is TRBV7-9, the J call TRBJ1-5, with D possibly TRBD1 on 6 matching bases. Deletions cut 5 bases from V and 5 bases from J, with 16 bases between. Germline loops: CDR1 SEHNR, CDR2 FQNEAQ (reference sequence). The CDR3 consists of 15 residues. The CDR3 spells CASSIGGGSYQPQHF. The DNA for the CDR3 is TGTGCCAGCAGCATAGGGGGGGGCAGCTATCAGCCCCAGCATTTT.

The gene calls are TRBV30 and TRBJ2-1, with D perhaps TRBD2 (6 bases). CDR3 length equals 14 residues. The V and J ends lost 3 bases and 9 bases respectively, with 18 bases between them. CDR1 and CDR2 (germline): GTSNPN, SVGIG (reference sequence). The CDR3 region is CAWRGNNDGGEQFF. DNA of the CDR3: TGTGCCTGGAGGGGCAATAACGACGGGGGTGAGCAGTTCTTC.

The rearrangement uses TRBV9 and TRBJ2-5; 16 positions match TRBD2. The CDR3 sequence is 17 residues long. With 3 bases clipped from V and 5 bases from J, the junction kept 7 bases outside the gene matches. Germline lookup yields CDR1 SGDLS and CDR2 YYNGEE. The CDR3 here is CASSDEGLAGGSETQYF. In DNA form, the CDR3 reads TGTGCCAGCAGCGATGAGGGACTAGCGGGGGGGAGCGAGACCCAGTACTTC.

The rearrangement links TRBV5-1 to TRBJ2-1; 13 bases match TRBD2. CDR1 and CDR2 from the germline V gene are SGHRS and YFSETQ. CDR3 length: 17 amino acids. Trimming removed 2 bases from V and 6 bases from J; junction bases left unmatched: 8. The CDR3 reads CASSFGLAGESGNEQFF. DNA of the CDR3: TGCGCCAGCAGCTTCGGACTAGCGGGGGAATCGGGCAATGAGCAGTTCTTC.

This rearrangement joins TRBV7-2 to TRBJ2-1, with 12 nucleotides matching TRBD2. This CDR3 has 16 residues. Germline lookup yields CDR1 SGHTA and CDR2 FQGNSA. The junction had 11 bases not matched to a gene; V was cut back by 5 bases and J by 9 bases. CDR3 in amino acids: CASSPLTSGGQREQFF. CDR3 coding DNA: TGTGCCAGCAGCCCCCTGACTAGCGGGGGCCAGCGTGAGCAGTTCTTC.

The chain has TRBV6-5 and TRBJ1-1; 8 bases are a match to TRBD1. The V segment lost 4 bases and the J segment 5 bases; nucleotides outside the gene matches: 9. Germline values: CDR1 MNHEY, CDR2 SVGAGI. This CDR3 comprises 15 residues. The chain's CDR3 is CASSSGQGGWTEAFF. CDR3 DNA: TGTGCCAGCAGTTCTGGACAGGGAGGGTGGACTGAAGCTTTCTTT.

The chain recombines TRBV5-4 with TRBJ2-2, with D perhaps TRBD1 (6 bases). Germline CDR1 SGHNT, CDR2 YYREEE (reference sequence). This CDR3 spans 17 amino acids. The V gene lost 4 bases and the J gene lost 2 bases, with 18 bases spanning the gap. CDR3 amino acids: CASSPPGQLGNTGELFF. DNA of the CDR3: TGTGCCAGCAGCCCACCGGGACAATTGGGAAACACCGGGGAGCTGTTTTTT.

V gene TRBV28 combines with J gene TRBJ2-7; 9 nucleotides match TRBD1. With 6 bases clipped from V and 5 bases from J, the junction kept 17 bases outside the gene matches. The germline CDR1 and CDR2 sequences are MDHEN and SYDVKM. The CDR3 is 17 amino acids. CDR3 residues: CASSPRGDRAHRDEQYF. Written as DNA, the CDR3 is TGTGCCAGCAGCCCCCGGGGGGACAGGGCCCATAGGGACGAGCAGTACTTC.

The CDR3 loop is CAIEGATNEKLFF. Written as DNA, the CDR3 is TGTGCCATCGAGGGGGCAACTAATGAAAAACTGTTTTTT. The V and J genes are TRBV2 and TRBJ1-4, with a possible D match to TRBD1 (6 bases). The CDR3 consists of 13 residues. CDR1 and CDR2 from the germline V gene are SNHLY and FYNNEI. Trimming took 10 bases from V and 0 from J, leaving 9 bases between them.